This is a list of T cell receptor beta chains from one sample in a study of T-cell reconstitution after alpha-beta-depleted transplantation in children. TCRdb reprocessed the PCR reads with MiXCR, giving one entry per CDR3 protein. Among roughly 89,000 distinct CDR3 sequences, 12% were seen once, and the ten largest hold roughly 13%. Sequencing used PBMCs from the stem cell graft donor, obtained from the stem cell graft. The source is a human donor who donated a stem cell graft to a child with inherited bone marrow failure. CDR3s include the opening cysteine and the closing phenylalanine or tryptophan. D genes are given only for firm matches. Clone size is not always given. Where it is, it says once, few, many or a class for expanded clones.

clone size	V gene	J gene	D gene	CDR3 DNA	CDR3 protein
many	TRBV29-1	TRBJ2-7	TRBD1	TGCAGCGTTGCAGGACAGGGTTACTACGAGCAGTACTTC	CSVAGQGYYEQYF
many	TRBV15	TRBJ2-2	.	TGTGCCACCAAGGACAGGAACACCGGGGAGCTGTTTTTT	CATKDRNTGELFF
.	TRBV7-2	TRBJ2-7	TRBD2	TGTGCCAGCAGCTACGCGGGGCGGGGGAGCTACGAGCAGTACTTC	CASSYAGRGSYEQYF
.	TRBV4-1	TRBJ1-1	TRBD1	TGCGCCAGCAGCCAAGAAGGGGCCAGGGGGACGCCACGGGGAGCTTTCTTT	CASSQEGARGTPRGAFF
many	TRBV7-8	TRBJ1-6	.	TGTGCCAGCAGCTCCGGGAGCGCTAATTCACCCCTCCACTTT	CASSSGSANSPLHF
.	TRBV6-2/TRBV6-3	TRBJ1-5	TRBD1	TGTGCCAGCAGTTACATTATCGGACAGGGGTTAAGTCAGCCCCAGCATTTT	CASSYIIGQGLSQPQHF
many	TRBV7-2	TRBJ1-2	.	TGTGCCAGCAGCTTAGGTGGGGCAGACGCTAACTATGGCTACACCTTC	CASSLGGADANYGYTF
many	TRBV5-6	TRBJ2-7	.	TGTGCCAGCAGCTTGGGGCTCTTCTCCTACGAGCAGTACTTC	CASSLGLFSYEQYF
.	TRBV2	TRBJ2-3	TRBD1	TGTGCCAGCAGTAAACAGGGGCGTAATACGGATACGCAGTATTTT	CASSKQGRNTDTQYF
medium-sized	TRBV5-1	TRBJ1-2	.	TGCGCCAGCAGCTTGGGATCCGGGAACTATGGCTACACCTTC	CASSLGSGNYGYTF
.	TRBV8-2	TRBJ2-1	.	TGTGCCAGCAGCCATGGGCTCCTCTCCTACAATGAGCAGTTCTTC	CASSHGLLSYNEQFF
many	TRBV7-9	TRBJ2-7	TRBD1	TGTGCCAGCAGCTTAAGGACAGGGAATCCCCACGAGCAGTACTTC	CASSLRTGNPHEQYF
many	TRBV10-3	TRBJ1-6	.	TGTGCCATCAGTGAGGAAGAACTATCACCCCTCCACTTT	CAISEEELSPLHF
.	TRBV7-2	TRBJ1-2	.	TGTGCCAGCAGCTCGGGCCAGGGTGGCTACACCTTC	CASSSGQGGYTF
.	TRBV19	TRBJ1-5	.	TGTGCCAGTAGTTTCGGGACTGCGAGCAATCAGCCCCAGCATTTT	CASSFGTASNQPQHF
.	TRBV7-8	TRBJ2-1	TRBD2	TGTGCCAGCAGCCCCACCGGGACTAGGGGTAATGAGCAGTTCTTC	CASSPTGTRGNEQFF
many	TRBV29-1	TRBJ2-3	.	TGCAGCGTTGCTCCATCGGATACGCAGTATTTT	CSVAPSDTQYF
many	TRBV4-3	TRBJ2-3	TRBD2	TGCGCCAGCAGCCAAGATGCCCTAGCGGGAGTCAGAGATACGCAGTATTTT	CASSQDALAGVRDTQYF
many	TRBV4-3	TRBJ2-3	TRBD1	TGCGCCAGCAGCCAAGAAGGGGGCGAGACAGATACGCAGTATTTT	CASSQEGGETDTQYF
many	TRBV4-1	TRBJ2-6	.	TGCGCCAGCAGCCAAGAGTGGCAGGGAAACCCTGGGGCCAACGTCCTGACTTTC	CASSQEWQGNPGANVLTF
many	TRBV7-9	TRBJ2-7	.	TGTGCCAGCAGCCTCGAGTACCCCTACGAGCAGTACTTC	CASSLEYPYEQYF
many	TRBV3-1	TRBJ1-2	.	TGTGCCAGCAGCCAAGAGGGAGCAGAGCACTATGGCTACACCTTC	CASSQEGAEHYGYTF
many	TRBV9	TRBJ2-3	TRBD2	TGTGCCAGCAGCCGAGGACTAGCGGGGGGAACTCGCGGAGATACGCAGTATTTT	CASSRGLAGGTRGDTQYF
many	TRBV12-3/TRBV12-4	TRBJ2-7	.	TGTGCCAGCCAAGCCGGGACAAGGGAGCAGTACTTC	CASQAGTREQYF
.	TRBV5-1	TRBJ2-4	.	TGCGCCAGCAGCTATAGAGGGTACCCCAAAAACATTCAGTACTTC	CASSYRGYPKNIQYF
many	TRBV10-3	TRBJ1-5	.	TGTGCCATCAGTCCGGGTAGCAATCAGCCCCAGCATTTT	CAISPGSNQPQHF
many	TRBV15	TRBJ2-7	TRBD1	TGTGCCACCAGCAGCGGGACAGTCTACGAGCAGTACTTC	CATSSGTVYEQYF
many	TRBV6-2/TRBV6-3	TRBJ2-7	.	TGTGCCAGCAGTTACTCGATCCAGCTGAACGAGCAGTACTTC	CASSYSIQLNEQYF
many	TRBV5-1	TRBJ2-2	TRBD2	TGCGCCAGCAGCCCCCAAGGACTAGCGGGGGTCGGGGAGCTGTTTTTT	CASSPQGLAGVGELFF
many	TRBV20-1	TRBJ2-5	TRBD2	TGCAGTGCTAGAGATAGGCGGGGGGGCTACGAGACCCAGTACTTC	CSARDRRGGYETQYF
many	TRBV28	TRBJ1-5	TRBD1	TGTGCCAGCAAGAAAGTAGGGCAGGGGGCGTCCAATCAGCCCCAGCATTTT	CASKKVGQGASNQPQHF
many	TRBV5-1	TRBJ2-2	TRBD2	TGCGCCAGCAGCCCCGTAGCGGGAGGCACCGGGGAGCTGTTTTTT	CASSPVAGGTGELFF
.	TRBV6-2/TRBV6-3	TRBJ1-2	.	TGTGCCAGCAGGCGGCGGGATGGCTACACCTTC	CASRRRDGYTF
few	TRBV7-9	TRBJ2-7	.	TGTGCCAGCAGCTTAGTTGGATTGGACGAGCAGTACTTC	CASSLVGLDEQYF
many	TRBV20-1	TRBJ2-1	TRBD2	TGCAGTGCCACTAGCGGGAGGAACAATGAGCAGTTCTTC	CSATSGRNNEQFF
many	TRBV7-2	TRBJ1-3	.	TGTGCCAGCAGCTACGGCTCCTCTGGAAACACTATATATTTT	CASSYGSSGNTIYF
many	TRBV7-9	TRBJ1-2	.	TGTGCCAGCAGCGTGACAGCTAACTATGGCTACACCTTC	CASSVTANYGYTF
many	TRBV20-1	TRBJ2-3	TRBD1	TGCAGTGCCCGGGGGACAGGGGCAGGGGATACGCAGTATTTT	CSARGTGAGDTQYF
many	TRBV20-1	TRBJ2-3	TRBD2	TGCAGTGCTAGCGGTCTAGCGGGGACCACAGATACGCAGTATTTT	CSASGLAGTTDTQYF
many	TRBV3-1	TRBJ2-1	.	TGTGCCAGCAGCCAAGATGACTTCAATGAGCAGTTCTTC	CASSQDDFNEQFF
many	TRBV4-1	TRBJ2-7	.	TGCGCCAGCAGCCAAGACGCGGGCCCCTACGAGCAGTACTTC	CASSQDAGPYEQYF
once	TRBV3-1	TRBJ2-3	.	.	CASSQSGGQAQIRSIF
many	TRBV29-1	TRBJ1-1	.	TGCAGCGTGGCGGACACTGTCATTGAAGCTTTCTTT	CSVADTVIEAFF
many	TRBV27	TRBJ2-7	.	TGTGCCAGCAGGAGACAGCGTTTGGTTTCCTACGAGCAGTACTTC	CASRRQRLVSYEQYF
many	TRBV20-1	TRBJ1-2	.	TGCAGTACCCCCTCGGACGGGCCGGGGGGCTACACCTTC	CSTPSDGPGGYTF
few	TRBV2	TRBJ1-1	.	TGTGCCAGCAAGGGACAGAACACTGAAGCTTTCTTT	CASKGQNTEAFF
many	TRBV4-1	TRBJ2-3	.	TGCGCCAGCAGCCCAGAATGGGCTGTTACGCAGTATTTT	CASSPEWAVTQYF
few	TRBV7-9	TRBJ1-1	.	TGTGCCAGCAGCACGTGGGACACCAAGAACACTGAAGCTTTCTTT	CASSTWDTKNTEAFF
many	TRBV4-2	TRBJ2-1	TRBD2	TGTGCCAGCAGCCAAGTTGGGCGGGAGCGGTGGTCCTACAATGAGCAGTTCTTC	CASSQVGRERWSYNEQFF
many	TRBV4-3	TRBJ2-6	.	TGCGCCAGCAGCCCGGAGGGGGCGGGGGGGGCCAACGTCCTGACTTTC	CASSPEGAGGANVLTF
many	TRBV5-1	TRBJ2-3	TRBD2	TGCGCCAGCAGCCAGAAGCGGGGGGGCCGCACAGATACGCAGTATTTT	CASSQKRGGRTDTQYF
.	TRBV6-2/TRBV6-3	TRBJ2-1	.	TGTGCCAGCGGAACCCCCCTGGTAATAGCCGGGGAGCAGTTCTTC	CASGTPLVIAGEQFF
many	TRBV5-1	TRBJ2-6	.	TGCGCCAGCAGCTTGGTCATTTCTGGTTCTGGGGCCAACGTCCTGACTTTC	CASSLVISGSGANVLTF